These 19 T cell receptor beta chains were all obtained from the same sample, sequenced in a study of cytomegalovirus exposure and HLA in healthy donors. Vbeta (60) and Jbeta (13) primers were used in the PCR. Clones were read by immunoSEQ multiplex PCR, and TCRdb kept only the in-frame ones, dropping some. The data contain more than 110,000 clones, approximately 70% of them singletons. Specimen: PBMCs. Receptor source: a woman aged 40 to 50 in good health and CMV-seronegative.

V usage is TRBV4-1 and J usage is TRBJ2-2; D possibly corresponds to TRBD2 (6 bases). V dropped 0 bases and J dropped 3 bases, with 11 bases sitting between them. Germline lookup yields CDR1 MGHRA and CDR2 YSYEKL. The CDR3 is made up of 16 amino acids. The CDR3 region is CASSQDLTSYTGELFF. Written as DNA, the CDR3 is TGCGCCAGCAGCCAAGATCTTACTAGCTACACCGGGGAGCTGTTTTTT.

This chain connects TRBV9 to TRBJ2-2; TRBD1 agrees at 7 bases. V shed 1 base and J 2 bases; nucleotides not matched to a gene: 5. The CDR3 covers 16 residues. Per germline, CDR1 SGDLS and CDR2 YYNGEE. The CDR3: CASSVTGDPNTGELFF. CDR3 DNA sequence: TGTGCCAGCAGCGTAACAGGGGACCCCAACACCGGGGAGCTGTTTTTT.

The chain combines TRBV27 with TRBJ2-3, with D possibly matching TRBD1 (7 bases). From germline, CDR1 is MNHEY and CDR2 SMNVEV (reference sequence). This CDR3 has 23 residues. V was clipped by 0 bases and J by 0 bases, with 31 bases between them. Here the CDR3 reads CASSLSVLRMTRDSRISTDTQYF. CDR3 DNA sequence: TGTGCCAGCAGTTTATCGGTTCTAAGGATGACTAGGGACAGCCGGATTAGCACAGATACGCAGTATTTT.

This chain uses TRBV5-1 with TRBJ2-2; 9 bases align to TRBD2. CDR1 SGHRS and CDR2 YFSETQ come from the germline V gene. This CDR3 region has 16 residues. J gave up 6 bases and V 1 base, and 7 bases lay outside the gene matches. CDR3 DNA: TGCGCCAGCAGCTTGCGCGGGGGGGCCGCGTCCGGGGAGCTGTTTTTT. This sequence encodes CASSLRGGAASGELFF.

The chain has TRBV10-1 and TRBJ2-7; D gene uncertain. The CDR3 covers 12 residues. V was clipped by 7 bases and J by 6 bases, with 13 bases between them. Germline V gene lookup returns CDR1 WNHNN and CDR2 SYGVQD (reference sequence). Here the CDR3 reads CASTVSWGEQYV. The CDR3 region has the DNA TGCGCCAGCACCGTTTCTTGGGGCGAGCAGTACGTC.

The chain has TRBV7-2 and TRBJ1-3; D unresolved. The germline V gene has CDR1 SGHTA and CDR2 FQGNSA. Trimming shortened V by 2 bases and J by 1 base, and 9 bases separated the two germline ends. The CDR3 loop spans 15 amino acids. The CDR3 loop is CASSLNSLSGNTIYF. CDR3 nucleotides: TGTGCCAGCAGCTTAAACAGCCTTTCTGGAAACACCATATATTTT.

The sample holds a few counts of this clone. The J gene is TRBJ1-6, the V gene TRBV4-1; D might be TRBD1 (6 bases). Trimming removed 3 bases at V and 3 bases at J, with 18 bases between. Germline V gives CDR1 MGHRA, CDR2 YSYEKL. The CDR3 consists of 18 residues. CDR3 sequence reads: CASSQKYTGDNYNSPLHF. CDR3 DNA sequence: TGCGCCAGCAGCCAGAAGTATACCGGGGACAACTATAATTCACCCCTCCACTTT.

This chain joins TRBV4-1 and TRBJ1-4, with D maybe TRBD1 (5 bases). This CDR3 comprises 18 residues. Looked up from germline, CDR1 is MGHRA and CDR2 is YSYEKL. V dropped 4 bases and J dropped 5 bases, with 23 bases sitting between them. The chain's CDR3 is CASSPIPCPWGPNEKLFF. DNA for the CDR3: TGCGCCAGCAGCCCCATCCCCTGCCCATGGGGCCCGAATGAAAAACTGTTTTTT.

The CDR3 protein is CASSESGGGIPDLYGYTF. CDR3 DNA: TGCGCCAGCAGTGAGTCCGGGGGGGGGATTCCCGACCTCTATGGCTACACCTTC. This sequence joins TRBV10-1 and TRBJ1-2, with D tentatively TRBD1 (5 bases). CDR1 and CDR2 from the germline V gene are WNHNN and SYGVQD (reference sequence). With 0 bases removed from V and 4 bases from J, the gap between germline ends came to 21 bases. The CDR3 is 18 residues long.

This chain connects TRBV5-1 to TRBJ2-7; D perhaps matches TRBD1 (6 bases). The V and J ends lost 1 base and 1 base respectively, with 9 bases between them. Germline V gene data show CDR1 as SGHRS and CDR2 as YFSETQ. CDR3 length: 14 residues. The CDR3 bases are TGCGCCAGCAGCTTGTCCGGACAGTCCTACGAGCAGTACTTC. Amino acid sequence: CASSLSGQSYEQYF.

This clone was picked up one time. This rearrangement joins TRBV5-4 to TRBJ2-7, with D hard to call. V was pared by 0 bases and J by 1 base, with 5 bases between. The V gene's germline CDR1 is SGHNT and CDR2 YYREEE (reference sequence). This CDR3 is 13 amino acids long. CDR3 in amino acids: CASSLDTSYEQYF. CDR3 nucleotides: TGTGCCAGCAGCTTGGACACGTCCTACGAGCAGTACTTC.

This clone was picked up one time. The chain carries TRBV10-3 and TRBJ2-7, with 7 bases aligning to TRBD1. CDR3 length equals 14 residues. The V gene's germline CDR1 is ENHRY and CDR2 SYGVKD. After removal of 7 bases from V and 4 bases from J, the junction contained 10 bases not matched to a gene. The CDR3 here is CAIKITGDRYEQYF. As DNA, the CDR3 is TGTGCCATCAAGATAACAGGGGACCGATACGAGCAGTACTTC.

The chain uses TRBV28 and TRBJ1-5, with D maybe TRBD1 (5 bases). Germline V lookup: CDR1 MDHEN, CDR2 SYDVKM. V was cut by 4 bases and J by 1 base, with 8 bases left in between. This CDR3 has 14 residues. Here the CDR3 DNA reads TGTGCCAGCAGTTCGACAGAGAGCAATCAGCCCCAGCATTTT. Amino acids: CASSSTESNQPQHF. Based on the CDR3 plus reference TRBV28 and TRBJ1-5, the full variable domain is DVKVTQSSRYLVKRTGEKVFLECVQDMDHENMFWYRQDPGLGLRLIYFSYDVKMKEKGDIPEGYSVSREKKERFSLILESASTNQTSMYLCASSSTESNQPQHFGDGTRLSIL.

The chain recombines TRBV2 with TRBJ2-1; 8 nucleotides match TRBD2. V shed 3 bases and J 9 bases; nucleotides not matched to a gene: 10. The CDR3 spans 15 residues. The germline V gene has CDR1 SNHLY and CDR2 FYNNEI. The CDR3 protein is CASSDGPAGVFEQFF. The CDR3 DNA reads TGTGCCAGCAGTGACGGACCAGCGGGGGTGTTTGAGCAGTTCTTC.

The V and J genes are TRBV19 and TRBJ1-6, with a possible D match to TRBD1 (5 bases). Germline V gene sequence: CDR1 LNHDA, CDR2 SQIVND (reference sequence). Deletions cut 7 bases from V and 9 bases from J, with 19 bases between. CDR3 size: 15 residues. CDR3 nucleotides: TGTGCCAGTACCTCAGGGCAGGGCATGGGTTCACCCCTCCACTTT. This gives the protein CASTSGQGMGSPLHF. The full variable domain, with the rest looked up from reference TRBV19 and TRBJ1-6, is DGGITQSPKYLFRKEGQNVTLSCEQNLNHDAMYWYRQDPGQGLRLIYYSQIVNDFQKGDIAEGYSVSREKKESFPLTVTSAQKNPTAFYLCASTSGQGMGSPLHFGNGTRLTVT.

The chain joins TRBV28 to TRBJ1-4, with 7 positions matching TRBD1. Germline CDR1 and CDR2: MDHEN and SYDVKM. V dropped 5 bases and J dropped 7; count of bases not matched to a gene: 13. This CDR3 has 16 amino acids. Written as DNA, the CDR3 is TGTGCCAGCAGTAATGGACCACAGGGGTCCATTGAAAAACTGTTTTTT. This codes for CASSNGPQGSIEKLFF.

The chain combines TRBV5-1 with TRBJ2-5; tentatively, D is TRBD1 (5 bases). Germline V CDR1 and CDR2: SGHRS, YFSETQ. The CDR3 sequence is 14 residues long. Trimming shortened V by 0 bases and J by 10 bases, and 16 bases separated the two germline ends. This CDR3 is CASSLEAGPSGQYF. DNA for the CDR3: TGCGCCAGCAGCTTGGAGGCAGGGCCCTCGGGCCAGTACTTC.

The chain carries TRBV6-5 and TRBJ1-2; possible D gene TRBD1, 5 bases. With 6 bases removed from V and 4 bases from J, the gap between germline ends came to 12 bases. The CDR3 has 13 residues. Germline-derived CDR1 and CDR2 are MNHEY and SVGAGI. The CDR3, as DNA: TGTGCCAGCAGCCCCGCCAGGGTCTATGGCTACACCTTC. It translates to CASSPARVYGYTF.

The table lists this clone with a few counts. This chain links TRBV5-1 with TRBJ2-6; D perhaps matches TRBD1 (8 bases). Trimming cost V 2 bases and J 4 bases, with 13 bases left between them. The CDR3 has 16 amino acids. The germline V gene encodes CDR1 SGHRS and CDR2 YFSETQ. The CDR3 bases are TGCGCCAGCAGCTTAACAGGGGGGGAAGGGGCCAACGTCCTGACTTTC. Its translation: CASSLTGGEGANVLTF.